The 17 T cell receptor beta chains below come from one sample, sequenced in a study of blood T cell repertoires in COVID-19. Sequenced by immunoSEQ multiplex PCR; TCRdb stores in-frame clones only, minus some. Of around 290,000 clones in the sample, roughly 86% were seen once. Source material: PBMCs or T cells enriched from blood (not recorded which). These receptors were obtained from a woman in her 30s who had recovered from COVID-19.

The V and J genes are TRBV10-3 and TRBJ1-1, with TRBD1 as a possible D gene (5 bases). The V and J ends lost 4 bases and 0 bases respectively, with 9 bases between them. There are 14 residues in the CDR3. Germline loops: CDR1 ENHRY, CDR2 SYGVKD. The CDR3 loop reads CAISGQLMNTEAFF. CDR3 in DNA: TGTGCCATCAGTGGACAGCTCATGAACACTGAAGCTTTCTTT.

This clone was found once. This chain joins TRBV14 and TRBJ2-3; TRBD2 agrees at 12 bases. Per the germline V gene, CDR1 is SGHDN and CDR2 is FVKESK. V lost 3 bases and J lost 3; bases outside the gene matches: 4. The CDR3 totals 16 residues. The CDR3 bases are TGTGCCAGCAGCCATCTAGCGGGGGGGCTGACAGATACGCAGTATTTT. Translating it yields CASSHLAGGLTDTQYF.

The chain uses TRBV5-1 and TRBJ2-1, with 10 bases fitting TRBD2. CDR1 and CDR2 from the germline V gene are SGHRS and YFSETQ. Trimming cost V 8 bases and J 5 bases; bases outside gene matches: 10. The CDR3 runs to 15 residues. The DNA for the CDR3 is TGCGCCAGTGCCCGTGGGACTAGCGTAGACAATGAGCAGTTCTTC. Encoded protein: CASARGTSVDNEQFF.

V gene TRBV10-2 combines with J gene TRBJ1-6; D is undetermined. With 5 bases removed from V and 8 bases from J, the gap between germline ends came to 4 bases. Germline CDR1 is WSHSY and CDR2 is SAAADI. The CDR3 is 11 residues long. CDR3 nucleotide sequence: TGCGCCAGCAGTCCCTATTCACCCCTCCACTTT. The encoded protein is CASSPYSPLHF.

The chain couples TRBV11-2 to TRBJ1-3; no definite D call. CDR1 SGHAT and CDR2 FQNNGV come from the germline V gene. The CDR3 sequence is 15 residues long. V lost 5 bases and J 4 bases, leaving 15 bases between the germline ends. The chain's CDR3 is CASSPASGQGNTIYF. CDR3 coding DNA: TGTGCCAGCAGCCCAGCAAGTGGGCAGGGAAACACCATATATTTT.

The chain combines TRBV3-1 (or the pseudogene TRBV3-2) with TRBJ2-2; possibly TRBD2 for D (6 bases). Germline V lookup: CDR1 LGHDT, CDR2 YNNKEL (reference sequence). V gave up 1 base and J gave up 2 bases, with 20 bases separating them. The CDR3 is 19 amino acids. The CDR3 region is CASSQGLGVGGSNTGELFF. In nucleotides, the CDR3 is TGTGCCAGCAGCCAAGGACTGGGAGTAGGAGGGAGCAACACCGGGGAGCTGTTTTTT.

V and J are TRBV28 and TRBJ1-2; no clear D. Trimming stripped 6 bases from V and 8 bases from J, with 13 bases between. From germline, CDR1 is MDHEN and CDR2 SYDVKM. CDR3 size: 12 residues. CDR3 residues: CASSPPPRGYTF. The CDR3 DNA sequence: TGTGCCAGCAGCCCCCCCCCGAGGGGCTACACCTTC.

The chain uses TRBV11-3 and TRBJ2-7; 11 nucleotides line up with TRBD1. J gave up 2 bases and V 3 bases, and 9 bases lay outside the gene matches. Germline CDR1 reads SGHNT; CDR2 reads YENEEA. The CDR3 runs to 17 residues. The CDR3 bases are TGTGCCAGCAGCTTCCCTCTCGGACAGGGGGCAACCTACGAGCAGTACTTC. As protein: CASSFPLGQGATYEQYF.

The chain couples TRBV4-3 to TRBJ2-7, with D possibly TRBD2 on 6 matching bases. Germline V gives CDR1 LGHNA, CDR2 YSLEER. This CDR3 region has 14 residues. V gave up 0 bases and J gave up 2 bases, with 8 bases separating them. CDR3 sequence: CASSQDAGTYEQYF. The CDR3 DNA is TGCGCCAGCAGCCAAGATGCGGGAACCTACGAGCAGTACTTC.

This chain uses TRBV27 with TRBJ1-1, with 7 bases lining up with TRBD1. The J segment lost 0 bases and the V segment lost 7 bases, leaving 20 bases of the junction unmatched. The CDR3 is 19 amino acids. Germline V CDR1 and CDR2: MNHEY, SMNVEV (reference sequence). For the CDR3, the DNA is TGTGCCAGCACCGCGAGGGGAGGCAGGGGGTATTCTATGAACACTGAAGCTTTCTTT. Translation: CASTARGGRGYSMNTEAFF.

This clone was seen only once. The chain employs TRBV4-2 and TRBJ1-5; 7 bases align to TRBD1. Germline CDR1 and CDR2: LGHNA and YNFKEQ. CDR3 length: 15 amino acids. Losses at the gene ends were 1 base for V and 4 bases for J; bases not matched to a gene: 4. CDR3: CASSQGGGANQPQHF. The CDR3 coding sequence is TGTGCCAGCAGCCAAGGAGGGGGCGCGAATCAGCCCCAGCATTTT.

The V call is TRBV9, the J call TRBJ1-1, with TRBD1 matching 11 bases. Germline V gene data show CDR1 as SGDLS and CDR2 as YYNGEE. With 3 bases clipped from V and 6 bases from J, the junction kept 7 bases outside the gene matches. This CDR3 has 15 residues. The CDR3 nucleotides read TGTGCCAGCAGCGCTCCGGACAGGGGGCTACCTGAAGCTTTCTTT. Its protein product is CASSAPDRGLPEAFF.

This sequence joins TRBV6-5 and TRBJ1-5; the D gene is possibly TRBD1 (5 bases). The CDR3 totals 14 residues. The germline V gene has CDR1 MNHEY and CDR2 SVGAGI. The V end lost 5 bases, the J end lost 7 bases, and 15 bases lay between the germline ends. The CDR3 is CASSRRRGEQPQHF. The CDR3 region has the DNA TGTGCCAGCAGTCGCCGGAGGGGAGAGCAGCCCCAGCATTTT.

The gene calls are TRBV27 and TRBJ2-7, with 11 bases aligning to TRBD2. Trimming cost V 0 bases and J 2 bases; bases outside gene matches: 9. Per the germline V gene, CDR1 is MNHEY and CDR2 is SMNVEV (reference sequence). The CDR3 is 18 residues long. The CDR3 region is CASSLSQSLAGGTYEQYF. CDR3 nucleotides: TGTGCCAGCAGTTTATCCCAATCTCTAGCGGGGGGCACCTACGAGCAGTACTTC.

The chain recombines TRBV6-2 or TRBV6-3 with TRBJ2-7; tentatively, D is TRBD1 (5 bases). Trimming left V 0 bases short and J 4 bases short, with 10 bases between. The germline CDR1 and CDR2 sequences are MNHEY and SVGEGT. The CDR3 covers 14 residues. In DNA form, the CDR3 reads TGTGCCAGCAGTTACTCAGGGGCGTATTACGAGCAGTACTTC. It encodes CASSYSGAYYEQYF.

V usage is TRBV4-1 and J usage is TRBJ1-2; D is unresolved. The CDR3 sequence is 18 residues long. The germline V and J ends were trimmed by 4 bases and 3 bases, with 24 bases remaining between them. CDR1 is MGHRA, CDR2 YSYEKL, per germline. CDR3 bases: TGCGCCAGCAGCCCTACCTTATACGGGCAGGACGGGGACTATGGCTACACCTTC. As protein: CASSPTLYGQDGDYGYTF.

This rearrangement joins TRBV5-4 to TRBJ1-4; D is perhaps TRBD1 (5 bases). The CDR3 is 14 residues long. Germline V gene sequence: CDR1 SGHNT, CDR2 YYREEE (reference sequence). With 4 bases removed from V and 6 bases from J, the gap between germline ends came to 13 bases. The CDR3 region has the DNA TGTGCCAGCAGCGCGGGGCAGGGCGATGAAAAACTGTTTTTT. Translated, it gives CASSAGQGDEKLFF.